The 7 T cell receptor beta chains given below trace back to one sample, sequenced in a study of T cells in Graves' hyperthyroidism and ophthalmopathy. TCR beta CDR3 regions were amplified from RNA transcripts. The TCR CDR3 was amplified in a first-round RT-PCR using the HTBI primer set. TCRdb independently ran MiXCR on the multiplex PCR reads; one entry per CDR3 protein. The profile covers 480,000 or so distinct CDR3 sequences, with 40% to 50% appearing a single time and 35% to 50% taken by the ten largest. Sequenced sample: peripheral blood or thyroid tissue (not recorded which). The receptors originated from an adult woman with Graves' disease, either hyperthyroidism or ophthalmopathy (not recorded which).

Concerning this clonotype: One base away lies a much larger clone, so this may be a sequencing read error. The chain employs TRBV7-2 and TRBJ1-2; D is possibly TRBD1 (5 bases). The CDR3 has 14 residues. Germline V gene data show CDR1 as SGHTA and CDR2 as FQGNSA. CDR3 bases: TGTGCCAGCAACTTATCGCAGGGAAGCTATGGCTACACCTTC. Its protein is CASNLSQGSYGYTF.

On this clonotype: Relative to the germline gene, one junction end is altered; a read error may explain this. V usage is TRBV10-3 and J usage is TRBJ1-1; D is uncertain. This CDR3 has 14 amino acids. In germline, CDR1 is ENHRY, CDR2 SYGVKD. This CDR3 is CASSYSSMNTEAFF. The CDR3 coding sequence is TGTGCCAGCAGTTACTCGAGCATGAACACTGAAGCTTTCTTT.

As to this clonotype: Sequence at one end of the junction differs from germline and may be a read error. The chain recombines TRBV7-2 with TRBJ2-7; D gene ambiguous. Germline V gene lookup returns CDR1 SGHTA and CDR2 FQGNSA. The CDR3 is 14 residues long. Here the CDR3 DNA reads TGTGCCAGCAGCTTGGCGCTACGTACCTACGAGCAGTATTTC. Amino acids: CASSLALRTYEQYF.

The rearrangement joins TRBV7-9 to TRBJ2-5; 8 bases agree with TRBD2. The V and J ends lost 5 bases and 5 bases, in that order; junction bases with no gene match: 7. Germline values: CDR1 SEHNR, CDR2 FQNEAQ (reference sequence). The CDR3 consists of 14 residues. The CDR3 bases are TGTGCCAGCAGCCAGATAGCGGGGACGGAGACCCAGTACTTC. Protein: CASSQIAGTETQYF.

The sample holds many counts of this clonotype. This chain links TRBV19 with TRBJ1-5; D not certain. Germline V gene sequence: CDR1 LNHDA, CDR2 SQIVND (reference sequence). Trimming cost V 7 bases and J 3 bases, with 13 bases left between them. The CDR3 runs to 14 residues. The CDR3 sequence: CASKEAGNNQPQHF. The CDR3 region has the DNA TGTGCCAGTAAGGAGGCAGGTAACAATCAGCCCCAGCATTTT.

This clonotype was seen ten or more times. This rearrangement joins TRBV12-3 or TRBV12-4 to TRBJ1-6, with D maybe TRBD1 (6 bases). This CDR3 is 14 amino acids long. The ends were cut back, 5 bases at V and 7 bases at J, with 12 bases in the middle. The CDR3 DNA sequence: TGTGCCAGCAGTAAACAGGGAGGGAATTCACCCCTCCACTTT. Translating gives CASSKQGGNSPLHF.

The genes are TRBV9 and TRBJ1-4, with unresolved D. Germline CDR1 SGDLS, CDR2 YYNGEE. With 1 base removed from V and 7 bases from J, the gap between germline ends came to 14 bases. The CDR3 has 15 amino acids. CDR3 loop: CASSVNVGNTEKLFF. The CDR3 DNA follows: TGTGCCAGCAGCGTAAACGTGGGGAACACTGAAAAACTGTTTTTT.